This T cell receptor (beta chain) was retrieved from a study of shared clonotypes between healthy human individuals. Findings and limits, study-wide: It was only blood that was sampled, and tissue repertoires likely differ. Among four donors, approximately 5.4% of naive CD4 clonotypes were found in common.

V gave up 7 bases and J gave up 11 bases; unmatched junction bases: 16. The CDR3 has 14 residues. Germline CDR1 MDHEN, CDR2 SYDVKM. It was across several immunoSEQ plates that each subset's genomic DNA was evenly split. Sorted-subset replicate PCR reactions were performed with about 190 ng DNA, corresponding to roughly 30,000 T cell genomes. TCRdb's table, derived via immunoSEQ multiplex PCR, lists solely in-frame clones and lacks some. The table includes some 790,000 clones, 55% to 80% detected once. As for this clone: Its antigen remains unidentified.

The material sequenced was memory CD4+ T cells sorted from blood. Noted subset: CD45RA-negative fraction. This TCR was sampled from a woman aged 25 to 45 in good health. This chain joins TRBV28 and TRBJ2-5; the match to TRBD2 covers 7 bases. This CDR3 reads CASTPGLEASEQYF. The CDR3 region has the DNA TGTGCCAGCACTCCAGGACTAGAGGCGAGTGAGCAGTACTTC.